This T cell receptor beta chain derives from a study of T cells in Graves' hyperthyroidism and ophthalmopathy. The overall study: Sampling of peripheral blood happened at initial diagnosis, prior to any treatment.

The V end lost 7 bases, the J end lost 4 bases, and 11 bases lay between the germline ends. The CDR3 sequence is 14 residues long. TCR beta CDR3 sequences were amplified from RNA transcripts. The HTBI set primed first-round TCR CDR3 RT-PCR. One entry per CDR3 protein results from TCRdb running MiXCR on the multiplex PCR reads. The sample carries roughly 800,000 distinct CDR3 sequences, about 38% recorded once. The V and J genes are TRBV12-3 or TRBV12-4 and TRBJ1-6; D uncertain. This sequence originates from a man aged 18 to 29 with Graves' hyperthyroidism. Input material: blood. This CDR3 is CASTTNLYNSPLHF. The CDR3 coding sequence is TGTGCCAGCACGACAAACCTTTATAATTCACCCCTCCACTTT.